This T cell receptor beta chain is drawn from a study of T cells in Graves' hyperthyroidism and ophthalmopathy (dated by TCRdb to between 2017 and 2020). General notes on the study: Peripheral blood was collected at initial diagnosis, before any treatment. The paper describes TCR Vbeta CDR3 sequencing of 140 or so peripheral blood samples, made up of fewer than 50 ophthalmopathy patients, 70 to 75 hyperthyroidism patients and about 17 progressor patients. To identify TCR V-J signatures that set the groups apart, the researchers used a discovery cohort of about a hundred patients, made up of under 45 with Graves' ophthalmopathy and some 58 with stable Graves' hyperthyroidism. Once sampling was done, hyperthyroidism patients were given methimazole at a starting dose of 30 mg daily, whereas ophthalmopathy patients were given high-dose intravenous methylprednisolone. Thyroid tissue and blood T-cell repertoires from six Graves' hyperthyroidism patients were also compared in the study. The roughly 100 discovery patients were randomly divided into training and test sets at a 7:3 ratio. An independent validation cohort of under 20 hyperthyroidism patients and about 16 patients who later progressed to ophthalmopathy tested prospective prediction of ophthalmopathy.

Moderately to severely active disease, a Clinical Activity Score of at least 3, a NOSPECS grade of at least 4, and a duration under 3 months were present in ophthalmopathy patients. The study excluded patients with uncontrolled infections, other autoimmune diseases, pregnancy or lactation. Diagnoses were based on clinical symptoms, serum thyroxine and TRAb, thyroid ultrasound and orbital computed tomography. PBMCs were separated from under 12 ml of fresh peripheral blood using Ficoll-Paque density gradient centrifugation. Total RNA was extracted using Trizol reagent, and RNA quality was assessed on an Agilent 2100 Bioanalyzer. V is clipped by 5 bases and J by 1 base, and the sequence between their germline boundaries is 16 bases long. The CDR1 and CDR2 encoded by the germline V gene (reference sequence) are MNHEY and SMNVEV. Counted from cysteine to phenylalanine, this CDR3 has 16 amino acids. CDR3 DNA only is kept here, 48 bases in frame from base 1.

Amplification of TCR beta CDR3 regions was carried out from RNA transcripts. The TCR CDR3 was subjected to a first round of RT-PCR using the HTBI primer set and the Qiagen OneStep RT-PCR kit. The libraries were constructed in a second round of multiplex PCR and then size-selected and purified. Libraries were sequenced paired-end with 100 bp reads on an Illumina HiSeq2000. The paper's processing steps were these. Raw data were processed with SOAPnuke, discarding reads with adapters, uncalled bases, mean Phred below 15, or no exact constant-primer or identifier match. COPE v1.2.5 was used to merge the high-quality paired reads, and each unique nucleotide sequence was defined as a clonotype. Clonotypes were aligned to IMGT TRBV, TRBD and TRBJ reference segments using MiTCR v1.1. The analysis included only V-J combinations with a frequency above 0.0001, which together covered 99% to 99.2% of the repertoires. The TCS score was defined as the ratio of F50 (clonal expansion) to E x V (chaos), calculated using BLOSUM62-based TCRdist between CDR3 peptides within each V-J. Welch's t-statistics and random forest reduced 450 to 600 V-J features to 13, which were used in a naive Bayes classifier (R e1071). Clones were called with MiXCR by TCRdb after fastp trimmed the public reads at Q25, and only in-frame beta chains were retained. Entries that share a CDR3 protein sequence are merged under the most common genes and DNA. These V and J calls originate from TCRdb's pipeline instead of the authors' own analysis. This sample comprises about half a million distinct CDR3 sequences, just under 20% of them detected only once. The ten largest make up 47% of the sample.

This clonotype has at least ten counts. The clone's antigen remains unknown. No base qualities exist here, and no much larger clone lies one base off it. On the study overall, not on this receptor specifically: Most expanded thyroid clonotypes (frequency above 0.001) were also detected in blood, a finding suggesting that blood repertoires may reflect thyroid immune responses. Sample size was not statistically predetermined, and investigators were not blinded to group allocation. A model built on a 13 V-J signature distinguished ophthalmopathy from stable hyperthyroidism, reaching around 88% sensitivity and under 84% specificity in cross-validation and 80%/75% in testing. During validation, the model predicted progression to ophthalmopathy a median of roughly six months ahead of onset, with almost 71% sensitivity and about 72% specificity.

Sequenced material: blood. The rearranged segments are TRBV27 and TRBJ2-3, with a tentative D gene TRBD1 over 6 matching bases. The source of this sequence is a middle-aged man with Graves' ophthalmopathy. The CDR3 in this case is CASSNPRGFRTDTQYF. The bases read TGTGCCAGCAGTAACCCCAGGGGATTTCGCACAGATACGCAGTATTTT.